This T cell receptor beta chain was obtained from a study of blood T cell repertoires in COVID-19 (dated by TCRdb to the early 2020s). Context from the whole study: Collaborator samples came from the United States, Italy and Spain and covered acute and convalescent phases of COVID-19. Nearly every sample came with metadata listing a de-identified subject ID, COVID-19 status, age in years and sex. The samples were drawn from two sources: the first 160 participants of the ongoing ImmuneRACE study, and some 1,300 subjects contributed by 6 global collaborators. Where available, HLA class I and class II types were obtained from metadata supplied by the sample provider rather than from assay-based typing. Subjects who had been exposed to COVID-19, were actively infected with it, or had recovered from it provided the deeply sampled blood TCRbeta repertoires that made up the dataset. The repertoires were released in a freely available public database meant as a resource for research on the immune response to SARS-CoV-2. The material from the prospective study consisted of cDNA or gDNA derived from T cells, B-cell-depleted T cells, or PBMCs. General conclusions and limits of the study: How much clinical and demographic metadata was included differed by source and by participant, and the metadata was provided uncurated.

Each collaborating institution followed its own protocols to collect whole blood in K2EDTA tubes. Collaborator samples were shipped for TCRbeta analysis as frozen whole blood, isolated PBMCs, or DNA extracted from either sample type. TCRbeta CDR3 regions were amplified from genomic DNA using the immunoSEQ Assay, a bias-controlled multiplex PCR. In the authors' own workflow: Nucleated cell counts per sample were estimated from amplification of reference gene primers within the assay. To quantify the absolute abundance of each unique TCRbeta CDR3 rearrangement, sequence reads were collapsed and filtered. Productive Simpson clonality was computed per sample as the square root of Simpson's diversity index over productive rearrangements. TCRdb obtained this table from immuneACCESS and retained in-frame rearrangements with V and J assigned. These tables miss some clones; where compared with another copy, unresolved V genes account for less than half of the shortfall, and the remainder is unexplained. V, J and clone size are those of that table, while D and trimming were read from the DNA. The sample contains roughly 200,000 clones, around 90% of them found a single time. The ten largest clones capture around 1.5% of the sample.

This clone came up a few times. Its recognized antigen is unknown. No base quality information exists; no much larger clone differs at one position. From its cysteine to its phenylalanine, the CDR3 spans 13 amino acids. Kept here is only the CDR3 DNA, which spans 39 bases and is read in frame from base 1. The junction carries 9 bases between V and J, which are trimmed by 4 bases and 5 bases respectively. Looking up the germline V gene (reference sequence) yields CDR1 SGHAT and CDR2 FQDESV. The source material was peripheral blood. The source of this sequence is a man aged 18 to 35 with active or convalescent COVID-19. The rearrangement combines TRBV11-1 with TRBJ1-5; no D gene can be assigned with confidence. The CDR3 is CASSYSADQPQHF. The DNA is TGTGCCAGCAGCTACTCGGCGGATCAGCCCCAGCATTTT.